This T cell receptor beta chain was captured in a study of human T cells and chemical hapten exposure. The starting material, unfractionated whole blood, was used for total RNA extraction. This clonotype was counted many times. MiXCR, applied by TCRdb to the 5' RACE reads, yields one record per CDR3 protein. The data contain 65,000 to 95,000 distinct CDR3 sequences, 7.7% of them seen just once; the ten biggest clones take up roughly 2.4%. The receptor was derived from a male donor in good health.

The CDR3 is CASSSQQGQPQHF. The CDR3 DNA is TGTGCCAGCAGTTCCCAACAGGGGCAGCCCCAGCATTTT. The chain uses TRBV6-1 and TRBJ1-5; TRBD1 aligns across 7 bases. Losses at the gene ends were 5 bases for V and 7 bases for J; bases not matched to a gene: 5. CDR1 is MNHNS and CDR2 is SASEGT in the germline V gene. This CDR3 has 13 amino acids.